The rows below give T cell receptor beta chains drawn from one sample of a study of T cell changes during pregnancy in multiple sclerosis. Sequencing was performed with immunoSEQ multiplex PCR; in TCRdb, only in-frame clones are kept and a portion is missing. The sample includes around 71,000 clones, roughly 92% of them seen just once. The sequencing used peripheral blood, collected in the third trimester of pregnancy. These receptor sequences come from a female donor with multiple sclerosis, enrolled in a pregnancy study. Each CDR3 is given with its conserved first and last residue.

>TRBJ1-2|TRBV7-2|13
CASSPTLGVGYTF
>TRBJ1-5|TRBV18|15
CASSPGAGSNQPQHF
>TRBJ1-2|TRBV18|14
CASSPATGGDGYTF
>TRBJ2-2|TRBV11-2|15
CASSGGGWYTGELFF
>TRBJ1-1|TRBV6-6|13
CASSYPALTEAFF
>TRBJ2-7|TRBV6-1|15
CASSEWTMSSYEQYF
>TRBJ2-7|TRBV27|12
CASSRPGYEQYF
>TRBJ2-7|TRBV9|15
CASSRTAGYSYEQYF
>-|TRBV6-5|15
CASSYSREIVYEQYF
>TRBJ1-5|TRBV7-2|18
CASSLARTGGRSNQPQHF
>TRBJ2-2|TRBV5-6|15
CASSLGRGRSGELFF
>TRBJ1-3|TRBV4-1|19
CASSQAFLTGPVSGNTIYF
>TRBJ1-2|TRBV11-2|13
CASSSSANYGYTF
>TRBJ2-1|TRBV27|14
CASSRGGGRNEQFF
>TRBJ1-5|TRBV4-2|14
CASSQESSPQPQHF
>TRBJ2-7|TRBV2|14
CASSVRQSSYEQYF
>TRBJ1-5|TRBV11-2|13
CASSFMRNQPQHF
>TRBJ1-5|TRBV6-5|14
CASSRRDRDQPQHF
>TRBJ2-1|TRBV19|15
CASSFLAASYNEQFF
>TRBJ1-5|TRBV29-1|14
CSVGVEGGNQPQHF
>TRBJ2-1|TRBV7-7|14
CASSPRGYYNEQFF
>TRBJ2-7|TRBV7-8|16
CASSYRGTGLTYEQYF
>TRBJ2-1|TRBV28|16
CASREGTSGIYNEQFF
>TRBJ2-5|TRBV14|14
CASSPRTGRETQYF
>TRBJ1-2|TRBV5-4|13
CASNNYDNYGYTF
>TRBJ2-3|TRBV6-4|13
CASSDGATDTQYF
>TRBJ1-2|TRBV10-3|12
CAIDRGRSGYTF
>TRBJ2-2|TRBV12-5|15
CASGGTSANTGELFF
>TRBJ2-7|TRBV11-3|14
CASSGAGGRGEQYF
>TRBJ1-1|TRBV29-1|15
CSVNTGTGYGTEAFF
>TRBJ1-1|TRBV9|15
CASSVWDRSNTEAFF
>TRBJ2-5|TRBV4-1|16
CASSQLPGAHRETQYF
>TRBJ1-2|TRBV5-6|13
CASSVRQGSGYTF
>TRBJ2-1|TRBV7-2|15
CASSLVVSSYNEQFF
>TRBJ2-6|TRBV6-5|16
CASSYLTSDGANVLTF
>TRBJ1-2|TRBV9|13
CASSTLGVYGYTF
>TRBJ2-3|TRBV10-3|12
CAISESEDTQYF
>TRBJ2-7|TRBV13|12
CASSELAREQYF
>TRBJ2-2|TRBV28|16
CASSPPAPPRAGELFF
>TRBJ2-2|TRBV6-5|15
CASSYDRGFTGELFF
>TRBJ2-7|TRBV6-5|15
CASSYSPGSGREQYF
>TRBJ1-1|TRBV29-1|12
CSVDFTGTVAFF
>TRBJ1-5|TRBV19|14
CATTAVIDNQPQHF
>TRBJ2-1|TRBV4-2|18
CASSSPTSGVSSYNEQFF
>TRBJ2-1|TRBV4-3|16
CASSQGSGGPYNEQFF
>TRBJ2-3|TRBV5-1|14
CASSLETEADTQYF
>TRBJ2-7|TRBV30|15
CAWSVRRDRGHQQYF
>TRBJ1-1|TRBV4-2|15
CASSQGGGVDTEAFF
>TRBJ1-4|TRBV2|14
CASSEGTVEEKLFF
>TRBJ1-2|TRBV27|15
CASSFGGAPRYGYTF
>TRBJ2-5|TRBV4-2|17
CASSQGLGAEKQETQYF
>TRBJ2-7|TRBV6-5|11
CASSYVREQYF
>TRBJ1-5|TRBV4-1|15
CASSQEGGRGQPQHF